The rows below give T cell receptor beta chains drawn from one sample of a study of blood T cell repertoires in COVID-19. The data were produced by immunoSEQ multiplex PCR, yet TCRdb's version contains in-frame clones alone and is incomplete. The table lists some 100,000 clones, 80% to 90% of them singletons. The sample comprised peripheral blood. The source of these receptors is a human donor in a cohort sampled during active COVID-19. CDR3s leave out the opening cysteine and the closing phenylalanine or tryptophan. The D gene is left open where the match is weak. Clone size is not always given. Where it is, it says once, few, many or a class for expanded clones.

V	J	size	D	CDR3
TRBV6-5	TRBJ2-7	NA	NA	ASLDPSVYEQY
TRBV2	TRBJ2-2	NA	NA	ASAWLLRDGELF
TRBV19	TRBJ1-5	NA	TRBD1	ASSMPLDRDSNQPQH
TRBV4-3	TRBJ2-3	once	NA	ASSQETPPASTDTQY
TRBV5-6	TRBJ1-5	few	NA	ASSTTEYSNQPQH
TRBV4-1	TRBJ1-2	few	NA	ASSQDFTVPLLT
TRBV7-3	TRBJ2-3	NA	NA	ASSANPGDRTDTQY
TRBV9	TRBJ1-1	NA	NA	ASSVAGGTNTEAF
TRBV3-1/TRBV3-2	TRBJ1-2	NA	NA	ASSPDRSNYGYT
TRBV5-6	TRBJ1-5	NA	TRBD1	ASLAWGTGNGNQPQH
TRBV2	TRBJ1-2	NA	TRBD1	ASRERQGGNYGYT
TRBV29-1	TRBJ2-5	NA	TRBD2	SVQRGEETQY
TRBV21-1	TRBJ2-1	NA	NA	ASSKVLISGASSYNEQF
TRBV2	TRBJ2-7	NA	NA	ASSTRGQTYEQY
TRBV11-2	TRBJ2-2	few	NA	ASSLLANTGELF
TRBV30	TRBJ1-2	NA	NA	AWSVNGYT
TRBV9	TRBJ2-2	NA	NA	ASSSRRAANTGELF
TRBV9	TRBJ1-1	NA	NA	ASSGGGGASGTEAF
TRBV6-2/TRBV6-3	TRBJ2-1	NA	NA	ASSPGGNNNEQF
TRBV6-5	TRBJ2-1	NA	NA	ASSYGPGNNEQF
TRBV27	TRBJ1-5	few	NA	ASRKTGLSNQPQH
TRBV7-9	TRBJ2-7	NA	TRBD2	ASSPVRGSGRATREQY
TRBV6-2/TRBV6-3	TRBJ2-3	few	TRBD2	ASSPGLASADTQY
TRBV10-3	TRBJ1-2	once	TRBD1	AISSQGGQANYGYT
TRBV12-3/TRBV12-4	TRBJ2-7	NA	NA	ASSLGEDYEQY
TRBV6-5	TRBJ2-5	NA	TRBD1	ASSSTRDRGRETQY
TRBV6-6	TRBJ1-1	NA	TRBD1	ASSQVTGTALNTEAF
TRBV19	TRBJ2-7	NA	TRBD1	ASSRLRDSSLSYEQY
TRBV3-1/TRBV3-2	TRBJ1-1	NA	NA	ASMGTGQNTEAF